Following are 17 T cell receptor beta chains from one sample sequenced in a study of blood T cell repertoires in COVID-19. The table came from immunoSEQ multiplex PCR; TCRdb's copy has only in-frame clones and leaves some out. The profile shows some 57,000 clones, around 86% of them singletons. The sample taken for sequencing was peripheral blood. The source is a man between 65 and 85 years old with acute or convalescent COVID-19.

The chain employs TRBV5-6 and TRBJ1-5; D might be TRBD1 (6 bases). The CDR3 is 16 amino acids. V shed 3 bases and J shed 8 bases, with 21 bases lying between them. The germline V gene has CDR1 SGHDT and CDR2 YYEEEE. CDR3 in DNA: TGTGCCAGCAGCTCGGGAACCTACAGGGCAGTGGAGCCCCAGCATTTT. This codes for CASSSGTYRAVEPQHF.

The CDR3 sequence is CASSVNSGRRLTQYF. As DNA, the CDR3 is TGTGCCAGCAGTGTAAATAGCGGGAGGCGGCTCACGCAGTATTTT. J is TRBJ2-3 and V is TRBV25-1; the match to TRBD2 covers 10 bases. The ends lost 4 bases at V and 9 bases at J; junction bases unmatched: 10. The CDR3 length is 15 residues. Germline V gives CDR1 MGHDK, CDR2 SYGVNS.

V and J are TRBV28 and TRBJ1-2; TRBD1 aligns across 9 bases. The trim removed 3 bases at V and 5 bases at J, leaving 7 bases unmatched. Looked up from germline, CDR1 is MDHEN and CDR2 is SYDVKM. CDR3 size: 15 residues. CDR3 sequence reads: CASSLWTGDLYGYTF. The CDR3 DNA is TGTGCCAGCAGTTTGTGGACAGGGGACCTTTATGGCTACACCTTC.

This clone was picked up a small number of times. The rearrangement uses TRBV3-1 (or the pseudogene TRBV3-2) and TRBJ1-5; D remains unclear. Germline CDR1 reads LGHDT; CDR2 reads YNNKEL (reference sequence). Trimming removed 3 bases at V and 5 bases at J, with 8 bases between. The CDR3 extends over 13 amino acids. CDR3 coding DNA: TGTGCCAGCAGCCAGGGCTCGTATCAGCCCCAGCATTTT. Its protein product is CASSQGSYQPQHF.

This clone was recorded once. V gene TRBV15 combines with J gene TRBJ2-5, with TRBD2 matching 10 bases. The CDR3 runs 21 residues. Germline V gene lookup returns CDR1 LNHNV and CDR2 YYDKDF (reference sequence). J was trimmed by 2 bases and V by 0 bases; bases with no gene match: 18. The CDR3 sequence: CATSRDWGRLAGEGPQETQYF. The CDR3, as DNA: TGTGCCACCAGCAGAGATTGGGGGCGGCTAGCGGGAGAGGGTCCACAAGAGACCCAGTACTTC.

The V call is TRBV5-1, the J call TRBJ1-2; 9 positions agree with TRBD1. J was trimmed by 8 bases and V by 0 bases; bases with no gene match: 8. The germline gives CDR1 SGHRS, CDR2 YFSETQ. This CDR3 spans 15 amino acids. CDR3 loop: CASSLGAGQGYGYTF. CDR3 sequence (DNA): TGCGCCAGCAGCTTGGGAGCGGGACAGGGCTACGGCTACACCTTC.

This clone was seen just once. This sequence joins TRBV6-1 and TRBJ2-1; D perhaps matches TRBD2 (6 bases). V was pared by 0 bases and J by 6 bases, with 12 bases between. This CDR3 contains 15 residues. Germline loops: CDR1 MNHNS, CDR2 SASEGT. The CDR3 DNA is TGTGCCAGCAGTGAAGCGCAACTAGCCTCCAATGAGCAGTTCTTC. It yields the protein CASSEAQLASNEQFF.

In its sample, this clone was seen a few times. Compared with germline, one end of the junction differs, possibly owing to a read error. The chain uses TRBV10-3 and TRBJ2-5; 8 bases are a match to TRBD1. This CDR3 region has 13 residues. CDR1 and CDR2 (germline): ENHRY, SYGVKD. CDR3: CAIRQGDQETQYF. CDR3 sequence (DNA): TGTGCCATCAGACAGGGGGACCAGGAGACCCAGTACTTC.

The V gene is TRBV3-1 (or the pseudogene TRBV3-2), the J gene TRBJ1-1; a possible D gene is TRBD1 (5 bases). This CDR3 region has 12 residues. The germline V gene encodes CDR1 LGHDT and CDR2 YNNKEL (reference sequence). The ends were cut back, 7 bases at V and 10 bases at J, with 16 bases in the middle. The CDR3 sequence: CASTDLGLGAFF. The DNA for the CDR3 is TGTGCCAGCACCGACTTGGGACTTGGAGCTTTCTTT.

V usage is TRBV6-1 and J usage is TRBJ1-5, with unresolved D. The V end was cut by 2 bases, the J end by 0 bases, with 8 bases between. This CDR3 has 15 residues. Germline loops: CDR1 MNHNS, CDR2 SASEGT. This CDR3 reads CASSEWAYSNQPQHF. The CDR3, as DNA: TGTGCCAGCAGTGAATGGGCTTATAGCAATCAGCCCCAGCATTTT.

The chain carries TRBV29-1 and TRBJ2-1; 7 bases line up with TRBD1. This CDR3 spans 11 amino acids. The V and J ends lost 6 bases and 8 bases, in that order; junction bases with no gene match: 4. Germline V gives CDR1 SQVTM, CDR2 ANQGSEA. The CDR3 bases are TGCAGCGTAGGACAGGCTCATGAGCAGTTCTTC. It codes for CSVGQAHEQFF.

The rearrangement uses TRBV2 and TRBJ1-5; 7 positions agree with TRBD1. The CDR3 length is 15 residues. The germline CDR1 and CDR2 sequences are SNHLY and FYNNEI. V shed 6 bases and J 5 bases; nucleotides not matched to a gene: 10. The CDR3 nucleotides are TGTGCCAGCAGCCCCGGGAGGGGGCTTCATCAGCCCCAGCATTTT. It codes for CASSPGRGLHQPQHF.

This clone was seen once. Written as DNA, the CDR3 is TGTGCCAGCAGTTCTAGACAGGAGTTCTTCAATGAGCAGTTCTTC. It translates to CASSSRQEFFNEQFF. The V gene is TRBV6-5, the J gene TRBJ2-1, with TRBD1 as a possible D gene (6 bases). The ends were cut back, 4 bases at V and 6 bases at J, with 16 bases in the middle. This CDR3 region has 15 residues. Germline V CDR1 and CDR2: MNHEY, SVGAGI.

The chain employs TRBV6-5 and TRBJ1-1; 8 bases map to TRBD1. The CDR3 has 15 amino acids. Looked up from germline, CDR1 is MNHEY and CDR2 is SVGAGI. J lost 4 bases, V lost 4 bases, and 8 bases had no gene match. For the CDR3, the DNA is TGTGCCAGCAGTTTCTTACCAGGGGGCGGCACTGAAGCTTTCTTT. As protein: CASSFLPGGGTEAFF.

This chain joins TRBV27 and TRBJ2-1, with TRBD2 matching over 8 bases. Germline loops: CDR1 MNHEY, CDR2 SMNVEV (reference sequence). The CDR3 runs 15 residues. The junction had 6 bases not matched to a gene; V was cut back by 6 bases and J by 2 bases. CDR3 sequence (DNA): TGTGCCAGCAGAAGCGGGAGTCTCCCCTACAATGAGCAGTTCTTC. Its translation is CASRSGSLPYNEQFF.

CDR3 amino acids: CASSSGRGNNNEQFF. CDR3 coding DNA: TGTGCCAGCAGCTCGGGGCGGGGGAACAACAATGAGCAGTTCTTC. The genes are TRBV7-7 and TRBJ2-1, with 7 bases lining up with TRBD2. Germline V lookup: CDR1 SSHAT, CDR2 FNYEAQ (reference sequence). CDR3 length equals 15 residues. V lost 4 bases to trimming and J lost 5 bases; unmatched junction nucleotides: 8.

CDR3 coding DNA: TGTGCCAGCAGTTACAGGACAGGCGCCTCTGGAAACACCATATATTTT. Translation gives CASSYRTGASGNTIYF. This chain uses TRBV6-5 with TRBJ1-3; 7 nucleotides match TRBD1. CDR1 and CDR2 from the germline V gene are MNHEY and SVGAGI. This CDR3 has 16 amino acids. The junction had 4 bases not matched to a gene; V was cut back by 2 bases and J by 0 bases.